This T cell receptor beta chain stems from a study of T cell repertoires in cytomegalovirus infection. The sample holds a few counts of this clonotype. Its matching antigen is unknown. Germline CDR1 is SGDLS and CDR2 is YYNGEE. With V trimmed by 7 bases and J by 6 bases, 9 bases remained unmatched. The CDR3 runs to 15 residues. TCRdb re-analysed the reads in MiXCR, keeping a single row per CDR3 protein. The sample yields 110,000 or so distinct CDR3 sequences, roughly 30% seen once. The TCR was taken from a human donor in good health (CMV status not recorded). Some clones in this sample may be carry-over from other donors' samples. The chain is built from TRBV9 and TRBJ2-1, with TRBD2 matching over 11 bases. The sequencing here drew on CD8+ T cells from cultured PBMCs, taken from culture after CMV antigen stimulation. CDR3 nucleotide sequence: TGTGCCAGCGGAGCCGGGACTAGCGGAACCAATGAGCAGTTCTTC. This sequence encodes CASGAGTSGTNEQFF.